The T cell receptor (beta chain) under discussion was sequenced for a study of T cells in Graves' hyperthyroidism and ophthalmopathy (dated by TCRdb to 2018 to 2020). About the full investigation: Peripheral blood samples were taken at the time of initial diagnosis, prior to any treatment. A discovery cohort of approximately 97 patients, 43 with Graves' ophthalmopathy and over 55 with stable Graves' hyperthyroidism, was used to find distinguishing TCR V-J signatures. An independent validation cohort of 18 to 20 hyperthyroidism patients and 15 or so patients who later progressed to ophthalmopathy tested prospective prediction of ophthalmopathy. The roughly 91 discovery patients were randomly split 7:3 into training and test sets. In more than 5 Graves' hyperthyroidism patients, the study also compared T-cell repertoires from thyroid tissue with T-cell repertoires from blood. Following sampling, methimazole starting at 30 mg daily was given to hyperthyroidism patients, and high-dose intravenous methylprednisolone was given to ophthalmopathy patients. The paper describes TCR Vbeta CDR3 sequencing of 135 peripheral blood samples, made up of under 50 ophthalmopathy patients, 70 to 75 hyperthyroidism patients and around 17 progressor patients. Here is what the overall study found, with its caveats: In validation, the model predicted progression to ophthalmopathy with around 71% sensitivity and around 72% specificity, a median of around six months before onset. Blood samples also contained most of the expanded thyroid clonotypes (frequency above 0.001), which suggests that blood repertoires may reflect thyroid immune responses. In cross-validation, a model built on a 13 V-J signature told ophthalmopathy apart from stable hyperthyroidism with 87.88% sensitivity and approximately 81% specificity, and in testing the same model reached 80%/75%. Sample size was not statistically predetermined, and blinding of investigators to group allocation was not performed.

The CDR3 numbers 17 residues from cysteine through phenylalanine. Only the CDR3 part of the read is kept: 51 bases, read in frame from the first base. From the germline V gene (reference sequence), CDR1 is LNHDA and CDR2 is SQIVND. Germline trimming amounts to 3 bases on V and 7 bases on J, with 13 as the count of junction bases outside the gene matches. The TCR beta CDR3 regions were amplified from the RNA transcripts. A first-round RT-PCR of the TCR CDR3 used the HTBI primer set with the Qiagen OneStep RT-PCR kit. Libraries were constructed in a second round of multiplex PCR, after which size selection and purification were carried out. Libraries were sequenced paired-end with 100 bp reads on an Illumina HiSeq2000. In the original analysis: SOAPnuke was used to process the raw data, throwing out any read that contained adapters or uncalled bases, had a mean Phred below 15, or lacked an exact constant-primer or identifier match. COPE v1.2.5 was used to merge high-quality paired reads, and clonotypes were defined as unique nucleotide sequences. MiTCR v1.1 was used to align the clonotypes against IMGT TRBV, TRBD and TRBJ reference segments. Analysis was restricted to V-J combinations with a frequency above 0.0001, which covered just over 98% of repertoires. A TCS score was defined as the ratio of F50 (clonal expansion) to E x V (chaos), with BLOSUM62-based TCRdist applied between CDR3 peptides within each V-J. Welch's t-statistics and random forest reduced 500 to 550 V-J features to 13, which were used in a naive Bayes classifier (R e1071). Thyroid-blood repertoire similarity was quantified with the Morisita-Horn index. Using fastp at Q25 and MiXCR, TCRdb reprocessed the public reads and kept productive beta chains. Rows are unified per CDR3 protein, each entry keeping the most common DNA and genes. The V and J calls were determined by TCRdb, not by the authors. A total of 550,000 to 700,000 distinct CDR3 sequences appear in this sample, approximately 15% of them only once. The ten most abundant clones make up 3.5% to 4.5% of the sample.

In the ophthalmopathy patients, disease was moderately to severely active, with a Clinical Activity Score of 3 or more, a NOSPECS grade of 4 or more, and a duration of less than 3 months. The study excluded patients with uncontrolled infections, other autoimmune diseases, pregnancy or lactation. Clinical symptoms, serum thyroxine and TRAb, thyroid ultrasound, and orbital computed tomography formed the basis for the diagnoses. PBMCs were separated from 8 to 10 ml of fresh peripheral blood using Ficoll-Paque density gradient centrifugation. Total RNA was extracted with Trizol reagent, and quality was checked on an Agilent 2100 Bioanalyzer. This clonotype has just a few counts. Its antigen specificity is not known. Base qualities are not provided; no much larger clone lies one nucleotide away.

This sequence uses TRBV19 and TRBJ1-5, and 9 junction bases match TRBD1. This sequence was found in a woman between 40 and 55 years old with Graves' ophthalmopathy. The sequenced sample consisted of blood. Read as DNA, the sequence is TGTGCCAGTAGTATTCGGGGAGGACAGGGGATTGGACAGCCCCAGCATTTT. Its protein reads: CASSIRGGQGIGQPQHF.